This is a list of T cell receptor beta chains from one sample in a study of blood T cell repertoires in COVID-19. Repertoires were generated with immunoSEQ multiplex PCR, while TCRdb's copy carries only in-frame clones and drops some. This table holds about 88,000 clones, about 92% found once. Sequencing was performed on peripheral blood. The receptors come from a man aged 18 to 30 with COVID-19, enrolled during active disease. CDR3s include the opening cysteine and the closing phenylalanine or tryptophan. The D gene is left open where the match is weak. Clone size is shown for a subset of rows, as once, few, many or a class of expanded clone.

D gene: TRBD1; J gene: TRBJ1-5; clone size: -; V gene: TRBV5-6; CDR3 protein: CASSSGGAHSNQPQHF; CDR3 DNA: TGTGCCAGCAGCTCAGGGGGTGCACATAGCAATCAGCCCCAGCATTTT
D gene: -; J gene: TRBJ2-7; clone size: -; V gene: TRBV21-1; CDR3 protein: CASPERRPISYEQYF; CDR3 DNA: TGTGCCAGCCCCGAACGGCGGCCCATTTCCTACGAGCAGTACTTC
D gene: TRBD1; J gene: TRBJ2-2; clone size: -; V gene: TRBV27; CDR3 protein: CASSLTNRGLDTGELFF; CDR3 DNA: TGTGCCAGCAGTTTGACCAACAGGGGGCTGGACACCGGGGAGCTGTTTTTT
D gene: -; J gene: TRBJ1-5; clone size: -; V gene: TRBV6-5; CDR3 protein: CASRERSNQPQHF; CDR3 DNA: TGTGCCAGCAGGGAGAGGAGCAATCAGCCCCAGCATTTT
D gene: TRBD1; J gene: TRBJ2-7; clone size: -; V gene: TRBV27; CDR3 protein: CASSFRTGVSYEQYF; CDR3 DNA: TGTGCCAGCAGTTTCAGGACAGGGGTATCCTACGAGCAGTACTTC
D gene: -; J gene: TRBJ2-7; clone size: -; V gene: TRBV7-2; CDR3 protein: CASSFRYEQYF; CDR3 DNA: TGTGCCAGCAGCTTTCGCTACGAGCAGTACTTC
D gene: -; J gene: TRBJ1-5; clone size: -; V gene: TRBV4-2; CDR3 protein: CASSRDRPNQPQHF; CDR3 DNA: TGTGCCAGCAGCCGAGACAGGCCCAATCAGCCCCAGCATTTT
D gene: TRBD1; J gene: TRBJ2-5; clone size: -; V gene: TRBV11-3; CDR3 protein: CASSSRDSETQYF; CDR3 DNA: TGTGCCAGCAGCTCCCGGGACAGTGAGACCCAGTACTTC
D gene: -; J gene: TRBJ1-2; clone size: -; V gene: TRBV6-1; CDR3 protein: CASSERVSTNYGYTF; CDR3 DNA: TGTGCCAGCAGTGAACGCGTGTCCACTAACTATGGCTACACCTTC
D gene: -; J gene: TRBJ1-6; clone size: -; V gene: TRBV4-1; CDR3 protein: CASSQVSGFYNSPLHF; CDR3 DNA: TGCGCCAGCAGCCAAGTTAGCGGGTTCTATAATTCACCCCTCCACTTT
D gene: -; J gene: TRBJ1-4; clone size: once; V gene: TRBV3-1/TRBV3-2; CDR3 protein: CASSQEGGRNEKLLF; CDR3 DNA: TGTGCCAGCAGCCAAGAAGGAGGGAGGAATGAAAAACTGCTTTTT
D gene: -; J gene: TRBJ2-1; clone size: -; V gene: TRBV28; CDR3 protein: CASGVVGRVGDEQFF; CDR3 DNA: TGTGCCAGCGGAGTGGTGGGCAGGGTTGGCGATGAGCAGTTCTTC
D gene: -; J gene: TRBJ2-7; clone size: -; V gene: TRBV5-6; CDR3 protein: CASSLGSSSYEQYF; CDR3 DNA: TGTGCCAGCAGCTTGGGATCTAGCTCCTACGAGCAGTACTTC
D gene: -; J gene: TRBJ2-2; clone size: -; V gene: TRBV6-5; CDR3 protein: CASSKTAANTGELFF; CDR3 DNA: TGTGCCAGCAGTAAGACAGCCGCGAACACCGGGGAGCTGTTTTTT
D gene: TRBD1; J gene: TRBJ1-1; clone size: -; V gene: TRBV5-1; CDR3 protein: CASSYRGSGTEAFF; CDR3 DNA: TGCGCCAGCAGCTACAGGGGATCGGGCACTGAAGCTTTCTTT
D gene: TRBD2; J gene: TRBJ2-7; clone size: -; V gene: TRBV5-4; CDR3 protein: CASSLGAGGDYEQYF; CDR3 DNA: TGTGCCAGCAGCTTGGGGGCGGGAGGTGACTACGAGCAGTACTTC
D gene: TRBD2; J gene: TRBJ2-7; clone size: -; V gene: TRBV19; CDR3 protein: CASSVTSGTYEQYF; CDR3 DNA: TGTGCCAGTAGTGTGACTAGCGGGACCTACGAGCAGTACTTC
D gene: TRBD1; J gene: TRBJ2-7; clone size: -; V gene: TRBV9; CDR3 protein: CASSVGRDRVGYEQYF; CDR3 DNA: TGTGCCAGCAGCGTTGGGAGGGACAGGGTTGGCTACGAGCAGTACTTC
D gene: TRBD1; J gene: TRBJ2-7; clone size: -; V gene: TRBV28; CDR3 protein: CASRTGTGTFYEQYF; CDR3 DNA: TGTGCCAGCAGAACCGGGACAGGGACTTTCTACGAGCAGTACTTC
D gene: -; J gene: TRBJ2-1; clone size: -; V gene: TRBV18; CDR3 protein: CASSSITDRYNEQFF; CDR3 DNA: TGTGCCAGCTCATCTATCACTGACAGATACAATGAGCAGTTCTTC
D gene: TRBD1; J gene: TRBJ2-7; clone size: -; V gene: TRBV28; CDR3 protein: CAIHRTGGPYEQYF; CDR3 DNA: TGTGCCATCCATCGGACAGGGGGCCCCTACGAGCAGTACTTC
D gene: TRBD1; J gene: TRBJ2-7; clone size: -; V gene: TRBV6-5; CDR3 protein: CASSLRQGHEQYF; CDR3 DNA: TGTGCCAGCAGTCTCAGACAGGGCCACGAGCAGTACTTC
D gene: TRBD1; J gene: TRBJ2-2; clone size: -; V gene: TRBV7-9; CDR3 protein: CASSSDRGLNTGELFF; CDR3 DNA: TGTGCCAGCAGCTCGGACAGGGGCCTAAACACCGGGGAGCTGTTTTTT
D gene: TRBD2; J gene: TRBJ2-5; clone size: once; V gene: TRBV19; CDR3 protein: CASGGEGQRLETQYF; CDR3 DNA: TGTGCCAGTGGGGGGGAGGGCCAGAGGCTTGAGACCCAGTACTTC
D gene: TRBD2; J gene: TRBJ2-7; clone size: -; V gene: TRBV6-1; CDR3 protein: CASSDWTSGYILYEQYF; CDR3 DNA: TGTGCCAGCAGTGACTGGACTAGCGGCTACATTCTCTACGAGCAGTACTTC
D gene: -; J gene: TRBJ2-7; clone size: -; V gene: TRBV24-1; CDR3 protein: CATSDTYSYEQYF; CDR3 DNA: TGTGCCACCAGTGATACATACAGCTACGAGCAGTACTTC
D gene: -; J gene: TRBJ2-7; clone size: -; V gene: TRBV7-9; CDR3 protein: CASSLGSAPGEQYF; CDR3 DNA: TGTGCCAGCAGCTTAGGGTCCGCTCCAGGCGAGCAGTACTTC
D gene: TRBD2; J gene: TRBJ2-2; clone size: -; V gene: TRBV7-9; CDR3 protein: CASSSPLREGNTGELFF; CDR3 DNA: TGTGCCAGCAGCTCGCCGTTGCGGGAGGGCAACACCGGGGAGCTGTTTTTT
D gene: -; J gene: TRBJ2-7; clone size: -; V gene: TRBV4-3; CDR3 protein: CASSKGLYEQYF; CDR3 DNA: TGCGCCAGCAGTAAGGGACTCTACGAGCAGTACTTC